This TCR beta chain came from a study of CD8+CD57+ T cells in acquired aplastic anemia (dated by TCRdb to the late 2010s). At the level of the whole study: Extracted DNA from sorted CD4+ and CD8+ cells averaged about 3 ug, ranging from about 0.17 to 30 ug. Mean read counts for healthy donor samples were about 9.8 million for CD4+ cells and under 14 million for CD8+ cells. The study at large found these results: Twenty-nine CD8+ CDR3 sequences were shared between patients and controls but appeared highly expressed in patients and within their immunodominant clones. Patients and healthy controls showed no significant difference in CD8+ Simpson's diversity (P=0.060).

This clonotype was seen ten or more times. Its recognized antigen is unknown. The junction differs from germline at one of its ends, possibly a read error. As encoded in the germline V gene (reference sequence), CDR1 is SSHAT while CDR2 is FNYEAQ. Including cysteine and phenylalanine, the CDR3 has 12 amino acids. Only the CDR3 part of the read is kept: 36 bases, read in frame from the first base. Genomic DNA was used as template for profiling of TCR beta VDJ combinations and CDR3 sequences. TCR repertoire sequencing was run on an Illumina HiSeq 2000. The paper's processing steps were these. TRBV/TRBJ rearrangement plots, CDR3 size and DJ length profiles, and Simpson's diversity index were used to assess repertoires. The most abundant DNA sequence in the deep sequencing data was defined as the immunodominant clone. CDR3 amino acid sequences were checked for sharing across subjects and were also compared against the VDJdb database and published repertoires. TCRdb itself trimmed the public reads at Q25 with fastp, ran MiXCR and retained productive beta chains. One record per CDR3 amino acid sequence lists the most common genes and DNA. None of the V and J calls come from the authors' own analysis; TCRdb made them. Recorded for this sample are some 190,000 distinct CDR3 sequences; roughly 56% of them occurred a single time. The ten largest clones take up roughly 15% of the sample.

The study deep-sequenced TCR repertoires of sorted CD4+ and CD8+ blood T cells from severe aplastic anemia patients and healthy subjects. Ficoll-Paque density gradient centrifugation was used to isolate peripheral blood mononuclear cells. Before DNA extraction, CD4+ and CD8+ T cells were sorted by FACS or by magnetic beads. The sample taken for sequencing was sorted CD4+, CD8+, or CD8+CD57+ T cells (not recorded which) from PBMCs. The receptor was derived from a human donor in good health, serving as a control. The chain was built from TRBV7-7 and TRBJ2-5; the D gene is perhaps TRBD2, on 6 matching bases. The CDR3 here reads CASSLSGGTQYF. The sequenced DNA: TGTGCTAGCAGCTTATCCGGGGGGACCCAGTACTTC.